Listed below are T cell receptor beta chains from one sample, sequenced in a study of vaccination and CD4 T cells after COVID-19. What these receptors recognize is not known. TCRdb passed the PCR reads through MiXCR, listing each CDR3 protein once. The table includes 9,500 to 12,000 distinct CDR3 sequences, roughly 26% detected once. Source: CD4+ T cells from blood, cultured in vitro, taken after SARS-CoV-2 vaccination. The source of these receptors is a human donor who had recovered from COVID-19. The conserved cysteine and the conserved F or W are not part of the CDR3 here. A D gene is named only where the DNA matches it firmly.

CDR3: AISEPAGEKAF; V: TRBV10-3; D: NA; length: 11
CDR3: ASSFGGNYGYT; V: TRBV7-9; D: NA; length: 11
CDR3: ASSLSTRSSYEQY; V: TRBV28; D: NA; length: 13
CDR3: ASSKGPTTSGGQETQY; V: TRBV21-1; D: NA; length: 16
CDR3: ASRDRVSGANVLT; V: TRBV5-1; D: TRBD1; length: 13
CDR3: ASTTPGQGSPLH; V: TRBV19; D: TRBD1; length: 12
CDR3: SAQKMGAGETQY; V: TRBV20-1; D: NA; length: 12
CDR3: ASSEGTGLSPLH; V: TRBV6-1; D: TRBD1; length: 12
CDR3: ASSPRGGGNSPLH; V: TRBV6-1; D: NA; length: 13
CDR3: ATSVSGRGGNQPQH; V: TRBV24-1; D: NA; length: 14
CDR3: ASSLVGGLTYEQY; V: TRBV7-2; D: NA; length: 13
CDR3: ASSIQGQRFNSPLH; V: TRBV19; D: TRBD1; length: 14
CDR3: ASSLWGAARKETQY; V: TRBV7-9; D: NA; length: 14
CDR3: SARVASGDQETQY; V: TRBV20-1; D: TRBD2; length: 13
CDR3: ASSTWTSGRTDTQY; V: TRBV19; D: TRBD2; length: 14
CDR3: ASSPGQTPAGYT; V: TRBV28; D: NA; length: 12
CDR3: ASSAPGPFNSPLH; V: TRBV28; D: NA; length: 13
CDR3: ASSLGTTLAGELF; V: TRBV28; D: TRBD2; length: 13
CDR3: SASRGGRETQY; V: TRBV20-1; D: TRBD2; length: 11
CDR3: ASSRGLNYGYT; V: TRBV28; D: NA; length: 11
CDR3: ASSLETGLGTEAF; V: TRBV5-1; D: TRBD1; length: 13
CDR3: ASSLVGSSTDTQY; V: TRBV7-2; D: NA; length: 13
CDR3: ASSRDRYSYEQY; V: TRBV6-1; D: TRBD1; length: 12